The 5 T cell receptor beta chains reported below all come from one sample, sequenced in a study of T cells expressing NK-cell markers. TCRdb reprocessed the 5' RACE reads and reports one entry per CDR3 protein, with no DNA. This repertoire includes 250,000 to 300,000 distinct CDR3 sequences. Sequenced sample: blood T cells: a sorted CD56 or NKG2C T cell subset, CD4+ or CD8+ T cells, or bulk PBMC T cells (not recorded which). The receptors come from a woman between 18 and 75 years old in good health.

The chain is built from TRBV7-2 and TRBJ2-7; TCRdb calls TRBD1, which cannot be checked without DNA. In germline, CDR1 is SGHTA, CDR2 FQGNSA. The CDR3 extends over 15 amino acids. CDR3 protein: CASSYSWDRGYEQYF. Based on the CDR3 plus reference TRBV7-2 and TRBJ2-7, the full variable domain is GAGVSQSPSNKVTEKGKDVELRCDPISGHTALYWYRQSLGQGLEFLIYFQGNSAPDKSGLPSDRFSAERTGGSVSTLTIQRTQQEDSAVYLCASSYSWDRGYEQYFGPGTRLTVT.

The chain links TRBV29-1 to TRBJ2-5. There are 12 residues in the CDR3. Germline CDR1 SQVTM, CDR2 ANQGSEA. CDR3 sequence reads: CSVHIQLETQYF.

This chain uses TRBV25-1 with TRBJ2-7; with no DNA, the TCRdb D assignment of TRBD2 cannot be verified. In germline, CDR1 is MGHDK, CDR2 SYGVNS. The CDR3 extends over 15 amino acids. The CDR3 reads CASSAPGSGMYEQYF.

The chain employs TRBV12-3 or TRBV12-4 and TRBJ1-5. CDR3 length equals 12 residues. CDR3 amino acids: CASRRDNQPQHF.

The rearrangement uses TRBV6-1 and TRBJ1-1; TCRdb selects TRBD1, and the lack of DNA leaves this call unchecked. CDR3 length: 15 residues. The germline gives CDR1 MNHNS, CDR2 SASEGT. CDR3 in amino acids: CASTRTGVGNTEAFF.